This T cell receptor beta chain was profiled in a study of a mutant IDH1 vaccine in newly diagnosed glioma. The V segment lost 2 bases and the J segment 6 bases; nucleotides outside the gene matches: 4. Per the germline V gene, CDR1 is SGHNT and CDR2 is YYREEE (reference sequence). The CDR3 is 14 amino acids. Time point denoted: week 5, during vaccination. Mutant IDH1 20-mer peptide, at 300 ug, made up each vaccine dose, with topical imiquimod. Profiling relied on immunoSEQ multiplex PCR, and the TCRdb table lists in-frame clones only, not all of them. This table holds around 25,000 clones, more than 60% found once. This clone ranks as large. Its target is unknown.

The TCR originated in a man aged 35 to 55 with glioma. Some clones in this sample may be carry-over from other donors' samples. The chain recombines TRBV5-4 with TRBJ2-1; TRBD2 matches at 8 bases. Source: PBMCs, taken from a glioma patient whose treatment included an IDH1 peptide vaccine. The CDR3 region is CASSLIAGINEQFF. Here the CDR3 DNA reads TGTGCCAGCAGCTTAATAGCGGGGATCAATGAGCAGTTCTTC.